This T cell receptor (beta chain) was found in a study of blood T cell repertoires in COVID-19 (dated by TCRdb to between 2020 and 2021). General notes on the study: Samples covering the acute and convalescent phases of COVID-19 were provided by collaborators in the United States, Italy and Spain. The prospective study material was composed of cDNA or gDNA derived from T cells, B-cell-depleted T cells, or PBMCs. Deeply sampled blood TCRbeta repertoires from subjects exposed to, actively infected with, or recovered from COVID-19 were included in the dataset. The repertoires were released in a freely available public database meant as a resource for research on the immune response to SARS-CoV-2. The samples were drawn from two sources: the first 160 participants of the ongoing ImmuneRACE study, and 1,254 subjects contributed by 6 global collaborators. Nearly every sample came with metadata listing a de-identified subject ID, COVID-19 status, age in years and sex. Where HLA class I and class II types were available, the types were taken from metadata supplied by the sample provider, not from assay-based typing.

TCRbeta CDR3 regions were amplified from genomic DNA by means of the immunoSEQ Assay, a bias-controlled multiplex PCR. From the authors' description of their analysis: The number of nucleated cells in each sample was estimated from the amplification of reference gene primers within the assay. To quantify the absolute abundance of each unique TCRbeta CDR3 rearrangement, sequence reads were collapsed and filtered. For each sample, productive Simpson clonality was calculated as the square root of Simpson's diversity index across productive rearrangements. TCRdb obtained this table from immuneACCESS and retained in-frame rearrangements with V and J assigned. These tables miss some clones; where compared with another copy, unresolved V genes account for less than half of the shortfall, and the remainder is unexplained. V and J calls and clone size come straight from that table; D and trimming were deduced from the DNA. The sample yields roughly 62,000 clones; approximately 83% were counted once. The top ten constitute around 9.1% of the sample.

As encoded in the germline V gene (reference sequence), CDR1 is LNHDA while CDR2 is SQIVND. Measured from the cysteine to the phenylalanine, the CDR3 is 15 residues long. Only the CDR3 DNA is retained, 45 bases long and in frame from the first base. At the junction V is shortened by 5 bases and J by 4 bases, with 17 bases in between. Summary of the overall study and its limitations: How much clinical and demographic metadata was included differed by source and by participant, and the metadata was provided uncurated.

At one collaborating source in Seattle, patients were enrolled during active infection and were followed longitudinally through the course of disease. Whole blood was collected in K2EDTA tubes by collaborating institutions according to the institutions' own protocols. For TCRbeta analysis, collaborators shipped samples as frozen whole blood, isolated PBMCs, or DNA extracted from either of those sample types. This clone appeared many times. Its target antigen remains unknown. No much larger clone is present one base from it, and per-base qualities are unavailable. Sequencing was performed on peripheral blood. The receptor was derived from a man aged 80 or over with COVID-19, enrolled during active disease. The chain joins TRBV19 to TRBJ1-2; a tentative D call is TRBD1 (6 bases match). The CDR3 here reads CASSPPTGGAYGYTF. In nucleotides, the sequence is TGTGCCAGTAGTCCCCCCACCGGGGGGGCCTATGGCTACACCTTC.